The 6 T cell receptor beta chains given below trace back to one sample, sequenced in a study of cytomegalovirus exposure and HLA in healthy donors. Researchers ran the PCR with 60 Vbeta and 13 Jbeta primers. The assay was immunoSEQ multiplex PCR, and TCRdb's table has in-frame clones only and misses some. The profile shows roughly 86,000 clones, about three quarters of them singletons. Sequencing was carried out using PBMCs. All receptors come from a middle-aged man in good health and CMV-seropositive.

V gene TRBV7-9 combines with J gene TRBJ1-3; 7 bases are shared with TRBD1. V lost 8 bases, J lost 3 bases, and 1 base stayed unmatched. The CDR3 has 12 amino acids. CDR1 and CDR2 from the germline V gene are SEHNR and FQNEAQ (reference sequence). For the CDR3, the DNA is TGTGCCAGCGACAGGGATGGAAACACCATATATTTT. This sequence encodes CASDRDGNTIYF. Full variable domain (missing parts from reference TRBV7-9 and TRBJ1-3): DTGVSQNPRHKITKRGQNVTFRCDPISEHNRLYWYRQTLGQGPEFLTYFQNEAQLEKSRLLSDRFSAERPKGSFSTLEIQRTEQGDSAMYLCASDRDGNTIYFGEGSWLTVV.

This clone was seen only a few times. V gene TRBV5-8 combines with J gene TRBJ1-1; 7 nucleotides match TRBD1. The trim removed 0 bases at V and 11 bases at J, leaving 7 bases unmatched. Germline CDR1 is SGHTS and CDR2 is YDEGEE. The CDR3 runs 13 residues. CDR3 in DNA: TGTGCCAGCAGCTTGGGACAGGGATACGGCGCTTTCTTT. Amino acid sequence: CASSLGQGYGAFF. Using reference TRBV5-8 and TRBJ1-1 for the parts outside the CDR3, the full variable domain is EAGVTQSPTHLIKTRGQQATLRCSPISGHTSVYWYQQALGLGLQFLLWYDEGEERNRGNFPPRFSGRQFPNYSSELNVNALELEDSALYLCASSLGQGYGAFFGQGTRLTVV.

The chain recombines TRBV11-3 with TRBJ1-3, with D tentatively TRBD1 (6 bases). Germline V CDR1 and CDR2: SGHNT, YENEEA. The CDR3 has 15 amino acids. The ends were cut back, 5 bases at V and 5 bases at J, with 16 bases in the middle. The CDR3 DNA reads TGTGCCAGCAGCCAATCATCAGGGGAGAGAAACACCATATATTTT. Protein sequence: CASSQSSGERNTIYF.

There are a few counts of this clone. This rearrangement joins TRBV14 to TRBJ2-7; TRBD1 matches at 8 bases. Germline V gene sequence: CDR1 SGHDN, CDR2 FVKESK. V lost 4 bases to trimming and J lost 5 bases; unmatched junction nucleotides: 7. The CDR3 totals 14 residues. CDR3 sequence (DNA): TGTGCCAGCAGCCGCCGACAGGGGTACGACGAGCAGTACTTC. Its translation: CASSRRQGYDEQYF. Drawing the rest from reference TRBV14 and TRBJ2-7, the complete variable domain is EAGVTQFPSHSVIEKGQTVTLRCDPISGHDNLYWYRRVMGKEIKFLLHFVKESKQDESGMPNNRFLAERTGGTYSTLKVQPAELEDSGVYFCASSRRQGYDEQYFGPGTRLTVT.

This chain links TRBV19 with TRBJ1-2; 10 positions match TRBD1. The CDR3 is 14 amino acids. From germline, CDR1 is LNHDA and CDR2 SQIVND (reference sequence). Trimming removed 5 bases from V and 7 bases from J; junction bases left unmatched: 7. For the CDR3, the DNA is TGTGCCAGTAGTTTGGGACAGGGGCTGGTTGGCTACACCTTC. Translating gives CASSLGQGLVGYTF.

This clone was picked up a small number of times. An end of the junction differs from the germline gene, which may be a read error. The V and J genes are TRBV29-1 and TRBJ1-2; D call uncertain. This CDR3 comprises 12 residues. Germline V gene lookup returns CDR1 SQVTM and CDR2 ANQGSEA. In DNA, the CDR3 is TGCAGCGTTGAAGGCTCCAACTATGGCTACCCCTTC. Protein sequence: CSVEGSNYGYPF.